A single sample gave rise to the 14 T cell receptor beta chains below, sequenced in a study of T cell responses to AZD1222 COVID-19 vaccine (dated by TCRdb to about 2021). Library preparation employed the immunoSEQ multiplex PCR assay. The table was pulled from immuneACCESS by TCRdb, which kept in-frame rearrangements only. Such tables lose some clones; where checked, under half of the loss comes from unresolved V genes, and the rest has no known cause. Recorded for this sample are some 91,000 clones; around nine tenths of them occurred a single time. The ten top clones hold 12% of the sample. Read against the paper, the sample's time point label means: baseline before first vaccination. The sample was peripheral blood, taken on day 0 of AZD1222 vaccination. The receptors originated from an adult in good health.

The V gene is TRBV2, the J gene TRBJ2-1; TRBD1 aligns across 8 bases. This CDR3 is built from 16 residues. In germline, CDR1 is SNHLY, CDR2 FYNNEI. J lost 4 bases, V lost 0 bases, and 5 bases had no gene match. The chain's CDR3 is CASSEAPGQEYNEQFF. DNA for the CDR3: TGTGCCAGCAGTGAAGCCCCGGGACAGGAGTACAATGAGCAGTTCTTC. The variable domain in full, completed from reference TRBV2 and TRBJ2-1, reads EPEVTQTPSHQVTQMGQEVILRCVPISNHLYFYWYRQILGQKVEFLVSFYNNEISEKSEIFDDQFSVERPDGSNFTLKIRSTKLEDSAMYFCASSEAPGQEYNEQFFGPGTRLTVL.

In nucleotides, the CDR3 is TGTGCCAGCAGTTCTGACTATGGCTACACCTTC. Protein sequence: CASSSDYGYTF. The chain carries TRBV28 and TRBJ1-2; D call uncertain. Germline V gives CDR1 MDHEN, CDR2 SYDVKM. The V end was cut by 4 bases, the J end by 3 bases, with 3 bases between. This CDR3 is built from 11 residues.

The chain combines TRBV3-1 (or the pseudogene TRBV3-2) with TRBJ1-6; D is unclear. V was shortened by 1 base and J by 13 bases, with 5 bases between the two germline ends. This CDR3 spans 11 amino acids. Germline CDR1 is LGHDT and CDR2 is YNNKEL (reference sequence). DNA for the CDR3: TGTGCCAGCAGCCAAGGTTCCCCCCTCCACTTT. It codes for CASSQGSPLHF.

This chain connects TRBV19 to TRBJ1-3; D not certain. V gave up 7 bases and J gave up 1 base, with 17 bases separating them. Germline loops: CDR1 LNHDA, CDR2 SQIVND (reference sequence). CDR3 length: 16 residues. Here the CDR3 DNA reads TGTGCCAGTATTGGCCGCGCGGGAGATTCTGGAAACACCATATATTTT. Protein product: CASIGRAGDSGNTIYF.

This rearrangement joins TRBV7-2 to TRBJ2-3; tentatively, D is TRBD2 (7 bases). In germline, CDR1 is SGHTA, CDR2 FQGNSA. V lost 1 base to trimming and J lost 6 bases, with 14 bases between them. The CDR3 is 15 residues long. The CDR3 spells CASSLGGGASDTQYF. The CDR3 DNA reads TGTGCCAGCAGCTTAGGTGGGGGGGCATCTGATACGCAGTATTTT.

This chain links TRBV3-1 (or the pseudogene TRBV3-2) with TRBJ2-2, with D hard to call. Trimming took off 0 bases at V and 2 bases at J, with 7 bases between the two ends. Germline CDR1 is LGHDT and CDR2 is YNNKEL (reference sequence). The CDR3 consists of 15 residues. The CDR3 spells CASSQDLVNTGELFF. The CDR3, as DNA: TGTGCCAGCAGCCAAGATCTCGTTAACACCGGGGAGCTGTTTTTT.

J is TRBJ1-1 and V is TRBV29-1, with D unresolved. V was pared by 7 bases and J by 1 base, with 13 bases between. The CDR3 covers 13 residues. Germline lookup yields CDR1 SQVTM and CDR2 ANQGSEA. The CDR3 DNA sequence: TGCAGCGACATCTCGGGCAGGAACACTGAAGCTTTCTTT. Its translation: CSDISGRNTEAFF.

The gene calls are TRBV9 and TRBJ2-2; possible D gene TRBD1, 5 bases. The length of the CDR3 is 15 residues. Looked up from germline, CDR1 is SGDLS and CDR2 is YYNGEE. Trimming pared 1 base from V and 0 bases from J, leaving 7 bases between. CDR3 protein: CASSVRGSNTGELFF. The CDR3 bases are TGTGCCAGCAGCGTAAGGGGTTCGAACACCGGGGAGCTGTTTTTT.

The chain couples TRBV5-1 to TRBJ1-1; 11 nucleotides agree with TRBD1. The CDR3 spans 18 residues. Germline CDR1 reads SGHRS; CDR2 reads YFSETQ. The J segment lost 5 bases and the V segment lost 3 bases, leaving 15 bases of the junction unmatched. CDR3 residues: CASSSRPPGQGERTEAFF. In nucleotides, the CDR3 is TGCGCCAGCAGCTCGAGGCCCCCGGGACAGGGGGAGAGGACTGAAGCTTTCTTT.

V and J are TRBV6-2 or TRBV6-3 and TRBJ2-5; D is uncertain. CDR1 is MNHEY and CDR2 is SVGEGT in the germline V gene. Trimming pared 0 bases from V and 2 bases from J, leaving 7 bases between. The CDR3 runs to 14 residues. DNA for the CDR3: TGTGCCAGCAGTTACTCGTTGACGCAAGAGACCCAGTACTTC. Translating it yields CASSYSLTQETQYF.

This clone showed up just a few times. This chain links TRBV2 with TRBJ2-1; unclear D gene. With 4 bases removed from V and 7 bases from J, the gap between germline ends came to 17 bases. The CDR3 sequence is 15 residues long. Germline V gene sequence: CDR1 SNHLY, CDR2 FYNNEI. The CDR3 DNA follows: TGTGCCAGCAGTGTTCCGCGGAGTCAGGTGAATGAGCAGTTCTTC. Encoded protein: CASSVPRSQVNEQFF.

The genes are TRBV19 and TRBJ2-3, with a tentative D call TRBD2 (6 bases). This CDR3 has 16 amino acids. V lost 0 bases, J lost 1 base, and 11 bases lay in between. Germline V gene data show CDR1 as LNHDA and CDR2 as SQIVND (reference sequence). CDR3 loop: CASSIDGGRGTDTQYF. In DNA, the CDR3 is TGTGCCAGTAGTATAGACGGGGGACGGGGCACAGATACGCAGTATTTT.

CDR3 nucleotide sequence: TGTGCCAGCAGCAAAGGTAGGGGGCGACTAGCGGGAGTAAACTATCCCTACGAGCAGTACTTC. Translated: CASSKGRGRLAGVNYPYEQYF. The chain has TRBV21-1 and TRBJ2-7; TRBD2 is the table's D call and was not checked against the DNA. TRBV21-1 is shown as a pseudogene. This CDR3 is built from 21 residues.

The rearrangement joins TRBV28 to TRBJ2-5, with TRBD2 matching 14 bases. The CDR3 length is 17 residues. The V gene's germline CDR1 is MDHEN and CDR2 SYDVKM. With V trimmed by 5 bases and J by 3 bases, 8 bases remained unmatched. The CDR3 DNA is TGTGCCAGCAGTACGGGACTAGCGGGAGAGATGAAAGAGACCCAGTACTTC. Its translation is CASSTGLAGEMKETQYF.